This section outlines one T cell receptor (beta chain) sequence together with its context. This sample is part of a study of blood T cell repertoires in COVID-19. About the research overall: Material from acute and convalescent COVID-19 was sourced from the United States, Italy and Spain.

Authors' analysis steps: Amplification from reference gene primers served as the basis for estimated nucleated cell counts. Sequencing used immunoSEQ multiplex PCR; TCRdb keeps in-frame clones, though not all of them. That table gives V, J and clone size, and the DNA gave D and trimming. The sample has under 250,000 clones, 75% to 90% seen once; the top ten hold approximately 2.6%. V was pared by 6 bases and J by 4 bases, with 7 bases of the junction left unmatched. CDR1 and CDR2 from the germline V gene are KGHDR and SFDVKD. This CDR3 has 15 amino acids. The chain employs TRBV24-1 and TRBJ2-3, with 9 bases matching TRBD1. The clonotype comes from a man aged 25-45 years with COVID-19, enrolled during active disease. Sequencing used peripheral blood. DNA for the CDR3: TGTGCCACCAGTACCGGGACAGGGAGTTCAGATACGCAGTATTTT. Residues: CATSTGTGSSDTQYF.